The sequence of this TCR beta chain was determined in a study of PD-L1 blockade in urothelial cancer (dated by TCRdb to about 2017). Background on the whole study: Therapy was started in the mid-2010s for all patients, and atezolizumab 1,200 mg was administered intravenously every 3 weeks. Twenty-five of 29 patients were males with bladder-origin urothelial cancer, and about 65% of the 29 reported a prior smoking history. Patients had an ECOG performance status of 0 or 1 and had received between 0 and 3 prior chemotherapy regimens. Blood samples were analyzed 3 weeks after the start of treatment (second dose) and 6 weeks after the start of treatment. Blood samples gave median yields of around 150,000 T cells and 82,636 unique TCRs, along with a median clonality of about 0.084. The study was an exploratory multi-omic analysis of somatic, immune and clinical correlates of response to PD-L1 blockade with atezolizumab in urothelial cancer. Pretreatment tumor samples and matched peripheral blood, collected serially before and after atezolizumab treatment, underwent TCR sequencing. Progression-free survival longer than 6 months counted as durable clinical benefit, and TCR features were additionally tested against both progression-free and overall survival. In the same patients who had TCR sequencing, pretreatment tumors also underwent whole exome sequencing and RNA sequencing. Fewer than ten patients reached durable clinical benefit, while some 20 patients did not. Pretreatment blood TCR-seq was available for nearly 30 patients, at least one posttreatment blood collection was obtained for about 24 patients, and tumor TCR-seq was available for about 24 patients. On the study overall, not on this receptor specifically: Small sample size (n of about 30) and many exploratory analyses mean the results are intended to be hypothesis-generating. A pretreatment peripheral blood TCR clonality below the median was linked to improved progression-free and overall survival. Greater expansion of tumor-associated TCR clones in peripheral blood 3 weeks after the start of treatment was observed in patients with durable benefit (n of about 20, p = 0.022).

The cohort included about 27 patients with locally advanced or metastatic urothelial carcinoma who were treated at Memorial Sloan Kettering on a trial protocol. Peripheral blood mononuclear cells were collected pretreatment and during treatment, at between 1 and 8 total time points per patient. The Qiagen DNeasy Blood extraction kit was used to purify genomic DNA from total PBMCs and from tumor samples. PBMCs were collected pretreatment and during treatment, and were isolated and stored as previously described. As concerns this clone: The target of this receptor is not known. No base quality values were provided; no much bigger clone lies one nucleotide off.

Ends trimmed: V by 2 bases, J by 7 bases; bases unmatched to a gene: 5. There are 15 amino acids in the CDR3, from cysteine to phenylalanine inclusive. Of the read, only the CDR3 DNA is kept; its 45 bases are in frame from base 1. As encoded in the germline V gene (reference sequence), CDR1 is MNHEY while CDR2 is SMNVEV. Synthetic TCR analog templates were spiked into each PCR so that absolute template abundance could be estimated from read counts. Using the immunoSEQ assay, TCRbeta CDR3 regions were amplified from genomic DNA with bias-controlled V and J gene primers. Sequencing of rearranged TCRbeta segments was performed at approximately 20X coverage. The original pipeline was this. Sequencing errors were corrected by clustering, and CDR3s were annotated against IMGT so that V, D and J genes could be assigned. Downstream analyses used only productive TCRbeta rearrangements and left out out-of-frame or stop-codon sequences. To compute clonality, Shannon entropy was normalized by the log of the number of unique productive sequences and then subtracted from one. Clones differing between time points or between blood and tumor were identified by Fisher's exact test with Benjamini-Hochberg correction at adjusted p below 0.01. TCRdb limited this immuneACCESS table to in-frame rearrangements with V and J called. A share of clones is missing; checked studies link under half to unresolved V genes, and the rest is unexplained. That table supplies the V and J calls and clone size; D and trimming were determined from the DNA. This sample gives tens of thousands of clones in total; around 80% of them show up just once. The leading ten clones occupy 3.5% of the sample.

This clonotype originated in a man aged 70 or older with urothelial cancer. The rearrangement combines TRBV27 with TRBJ1-2; 12 bases in between match TRBD1. The specimen was PBMCs, collected around atezolizumab (anti-PD-L1) treatment. In nucleotides, the sequence is TGTGCCAGCAGTTTAATCGGGACAGGGGGCTCTGGCTACACCTTC. It encodes CASSLIGTGGSGYTF.